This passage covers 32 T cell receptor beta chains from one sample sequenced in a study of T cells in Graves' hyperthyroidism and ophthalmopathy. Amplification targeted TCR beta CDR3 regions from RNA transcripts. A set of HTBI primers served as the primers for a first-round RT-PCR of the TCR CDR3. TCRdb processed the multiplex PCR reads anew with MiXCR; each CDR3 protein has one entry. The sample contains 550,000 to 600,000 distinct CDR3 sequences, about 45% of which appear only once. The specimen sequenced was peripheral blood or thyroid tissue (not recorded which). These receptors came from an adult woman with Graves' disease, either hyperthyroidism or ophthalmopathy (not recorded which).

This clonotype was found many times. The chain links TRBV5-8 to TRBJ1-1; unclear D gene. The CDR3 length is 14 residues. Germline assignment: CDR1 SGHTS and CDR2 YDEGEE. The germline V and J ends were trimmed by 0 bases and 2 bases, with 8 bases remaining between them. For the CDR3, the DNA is TGTGCCAGCAGCTTGGGCTACTTAAACACTGAAGCTTTCTTT. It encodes CASSLGYLNTEAFF.

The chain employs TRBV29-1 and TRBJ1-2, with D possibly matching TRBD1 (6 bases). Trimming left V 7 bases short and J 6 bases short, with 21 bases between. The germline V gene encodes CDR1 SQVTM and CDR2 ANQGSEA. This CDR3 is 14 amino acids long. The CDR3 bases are TGCAGCGCCTACTCCGGGACATGGGGGAATGGCTACACCTTC. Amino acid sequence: CSAYSGTWGNGYTF.

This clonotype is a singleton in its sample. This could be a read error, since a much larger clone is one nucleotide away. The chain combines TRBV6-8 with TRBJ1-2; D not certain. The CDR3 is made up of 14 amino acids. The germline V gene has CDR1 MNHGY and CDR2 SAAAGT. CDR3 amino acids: CASSGLPRNCGYTF. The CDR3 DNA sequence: TGTGCCAGCAGTGGTCTTCCGAGGAACTGTGGCTACACCTTC.

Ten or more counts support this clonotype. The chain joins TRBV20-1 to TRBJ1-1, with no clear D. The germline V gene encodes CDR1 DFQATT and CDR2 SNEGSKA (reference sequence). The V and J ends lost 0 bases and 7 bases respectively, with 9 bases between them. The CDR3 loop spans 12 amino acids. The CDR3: CSARDGSDEAFF. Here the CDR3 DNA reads TGCAGTGCTAGAGACGGTTCGGATGAAGCTTTCTTT.

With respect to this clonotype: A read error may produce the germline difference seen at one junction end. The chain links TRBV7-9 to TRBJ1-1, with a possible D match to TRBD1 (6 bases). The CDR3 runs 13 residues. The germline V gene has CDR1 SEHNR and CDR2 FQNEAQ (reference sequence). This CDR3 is CASSLQGWTEALF. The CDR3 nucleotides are TGTGCCAGCAGCTTACAGGGGTGGACTGAAGCTCTCTTT.

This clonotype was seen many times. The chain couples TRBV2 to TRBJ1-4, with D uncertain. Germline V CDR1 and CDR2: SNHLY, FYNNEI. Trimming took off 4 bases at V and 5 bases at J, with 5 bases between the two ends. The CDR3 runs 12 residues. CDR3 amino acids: CASSVLNEKLFF. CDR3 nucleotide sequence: TGTGCCAGCAGTGTATTAAATGAAAAACTGTTTTTT.

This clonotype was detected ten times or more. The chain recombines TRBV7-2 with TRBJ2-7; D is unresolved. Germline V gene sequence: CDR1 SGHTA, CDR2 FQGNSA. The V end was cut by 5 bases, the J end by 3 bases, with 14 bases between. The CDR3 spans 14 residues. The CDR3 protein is CASSRDFTIYEQYF. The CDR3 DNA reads TGTGCCAGCAGCCGAGACTTCACCATCTACGAGCAGTACTTC. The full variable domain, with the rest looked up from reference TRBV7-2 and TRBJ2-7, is GAGVSQSPSNKVTEKGKDVELRCDPISGHTALYWYRQSLGQGLEFLIYFQGNSAPDKSGLPSDRFSAERTGGSVSTLTIQRTQQEDSAVYLCASSRDFTIYEQYFGPGTRLTVT.

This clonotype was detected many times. CDR3 in DNA: TGTGCCAGCAGTGAAGACAGGGGGTGGCTTGGCTACACCTTC. This codes for CASSEDRGWLGYTF. This rearrangement joins TRBV6-1 to TRBJ1-2; 8 bases are shared with TRBD1. Trimming cost V 1 base and J 7 bases; bases outside gene matches: 5. The CDR3 extends over 14 amino acids. The germline V gene has CDR1 MNHNS and CDR2 SASEGT.

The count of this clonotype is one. This CDR3 is CASPNPWEVDETSGHTQYF. DNA of the CDR3: TGTGCCAGCCCTAACCCATGGGAGGTCGACGAGACTAGCGGACATACGCAGTATTTT. V usage is TRBV6-1 and J usage is TRBJ2-3; 9 nucleotides line up with TRBD2. The V segment lost 8 bases and the J segment 7 bases; nucleotides outside the gene matches: 25. This CDR3 is 19 amino acids long. Germline V gene sequence: CDR1 MNHNS, CDR2 SASEGT.

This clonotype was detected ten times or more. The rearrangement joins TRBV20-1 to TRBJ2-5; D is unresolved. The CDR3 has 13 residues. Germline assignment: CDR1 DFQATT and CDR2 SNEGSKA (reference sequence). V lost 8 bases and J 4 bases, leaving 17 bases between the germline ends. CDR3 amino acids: CSRNLRGGETQYF. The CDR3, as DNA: TGCAGTAGAAATCTACGTGGCGGAGAGACCCAGTACTTC.

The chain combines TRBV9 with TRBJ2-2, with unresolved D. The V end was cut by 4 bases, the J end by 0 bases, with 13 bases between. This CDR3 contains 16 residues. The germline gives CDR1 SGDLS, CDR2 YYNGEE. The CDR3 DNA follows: TGTGCCAGCAGCCTCCGGGCCACATCGAACACCGGGGAGCTGTTTTTT. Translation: CASSLRATSNTGELFF. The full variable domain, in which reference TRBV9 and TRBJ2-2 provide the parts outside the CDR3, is DSGVTQTPKHLITATGQRVTLRCSPRSGDLSVYWYQQSLDQGLQFLIQYYNGEERAKGNILERFSAQQFPDLHSELNLSSLELGDSALYFCASSLRATSNTGELFFGEGSRLTVL.

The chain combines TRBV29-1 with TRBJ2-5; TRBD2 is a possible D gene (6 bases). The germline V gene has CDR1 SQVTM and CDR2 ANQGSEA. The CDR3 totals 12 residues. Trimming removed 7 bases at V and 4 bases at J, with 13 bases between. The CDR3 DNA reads TGCAGCGCTCCACTAGCCGGAGAGACCCAGTACTTC. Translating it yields CSAPLAGETQYF.

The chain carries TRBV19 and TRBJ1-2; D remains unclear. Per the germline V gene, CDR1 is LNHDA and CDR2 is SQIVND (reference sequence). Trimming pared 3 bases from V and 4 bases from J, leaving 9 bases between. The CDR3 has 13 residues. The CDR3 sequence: CASSIPPIYGYTF. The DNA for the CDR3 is TGTGCCAGTAGTATCCCGCCCATCTATGGCTACACCTTC.

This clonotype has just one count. The CDR3 sequence is CSARDINTIYF. CDR3 DNA sequence: TGCAGTGCTAGAGATATCAACACCATATATTTT. The chain employs TRBV20-1 and TRBJ1-3; unclear D gene. V was pared by 0 bases and J by 7 bases, with 4 bases between. This CDR3 has 11 amino acids. CDR1 and CDR2 (germline): DFQATT, SNEGSKA (reference sequence).

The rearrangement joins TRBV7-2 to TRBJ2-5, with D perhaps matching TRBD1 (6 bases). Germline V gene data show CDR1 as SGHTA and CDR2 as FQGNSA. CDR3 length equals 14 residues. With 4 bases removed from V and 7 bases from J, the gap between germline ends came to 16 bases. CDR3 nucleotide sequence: TGTGCCAGCAGCTCGGACTCTCCGACAGGGACCCAGTACTTC. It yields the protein CASSSDSPTGTQYF.

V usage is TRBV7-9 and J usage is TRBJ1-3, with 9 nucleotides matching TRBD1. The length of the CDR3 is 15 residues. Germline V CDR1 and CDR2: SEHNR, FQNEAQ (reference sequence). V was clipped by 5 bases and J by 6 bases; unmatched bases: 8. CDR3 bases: TGTGCCAGCAGCCGGGGACAGGGTGGCGAAAACACCATATATTTT. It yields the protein CASSRGQGGENTIYF.

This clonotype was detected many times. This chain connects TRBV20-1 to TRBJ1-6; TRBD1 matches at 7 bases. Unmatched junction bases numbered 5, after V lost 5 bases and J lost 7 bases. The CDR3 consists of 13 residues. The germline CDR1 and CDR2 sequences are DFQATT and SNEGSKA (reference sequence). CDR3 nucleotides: TGCAGTGCTCGAGGACAGGAAAATTCACCCCTCCACTTT. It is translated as CSARGQENSPLHF.

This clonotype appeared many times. The CDR3 DNA is TGCGCCAGCAGCGTATCACGACAGGGACTCTACGAGCAGTACTTC. This codes for CASSVSRQGLYEQYF. The chain links TRBV5-1 to TRBJ2-7; weak D call: TRBD1 (7 bases). V gave up 4 bases and J gave up 3 bases, with 17 bases separating them. There are 15 residues in the CDR3. Germline CDR1 and CDR2: SGHRS and YFSETQ.

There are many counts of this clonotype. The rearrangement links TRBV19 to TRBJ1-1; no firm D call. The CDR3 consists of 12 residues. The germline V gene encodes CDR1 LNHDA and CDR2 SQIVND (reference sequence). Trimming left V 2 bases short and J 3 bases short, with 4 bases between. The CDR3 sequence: CASSIKDTEAFF. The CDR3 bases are TGTGCCAGTAGTATAAAGGACACTGAAGCTTTCTTT.

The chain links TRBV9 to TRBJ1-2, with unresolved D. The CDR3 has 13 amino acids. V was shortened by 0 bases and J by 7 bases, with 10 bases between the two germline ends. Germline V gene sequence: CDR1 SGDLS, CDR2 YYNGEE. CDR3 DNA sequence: TGTGCCAGCAGCGTAGCTACCTCGAGTGGCTACACCTTC. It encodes CASSVATSSGYTF. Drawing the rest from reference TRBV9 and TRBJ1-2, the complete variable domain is DSGVTQTPKHLITATGQRVTLRCSPRSGDLSVYWYQQSLDQGLQFLIQYYNGEERAKGNILERFSAQQFPDLHSELNLSSLELGDSALYFCASSVATSSGYTFGSGTRLTVV.

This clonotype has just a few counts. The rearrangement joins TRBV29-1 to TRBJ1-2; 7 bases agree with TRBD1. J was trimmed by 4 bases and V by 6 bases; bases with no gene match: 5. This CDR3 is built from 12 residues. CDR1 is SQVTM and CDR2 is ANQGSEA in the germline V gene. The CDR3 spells CSVGGQSYGYTF. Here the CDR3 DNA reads TGCAGCGTGGGGGGACAGAGCTATGGCTACACCTTC.

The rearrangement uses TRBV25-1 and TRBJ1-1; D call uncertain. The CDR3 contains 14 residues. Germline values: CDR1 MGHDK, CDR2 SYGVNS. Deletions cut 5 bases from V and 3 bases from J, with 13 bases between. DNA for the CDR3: TGTGCCAGCAGTATAGGGAGTTCGGACACTGAAGCTTTCTTT. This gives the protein CASSIGSSDTEAFF.

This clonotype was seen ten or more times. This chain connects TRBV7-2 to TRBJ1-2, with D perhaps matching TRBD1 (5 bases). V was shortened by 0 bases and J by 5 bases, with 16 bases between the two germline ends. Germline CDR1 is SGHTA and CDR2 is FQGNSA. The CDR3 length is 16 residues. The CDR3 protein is CASSLAPGQGDYGYTF. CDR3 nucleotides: TGTGCCAGCAGCTTAGCGCCTGGGCAGGGAGATTATGGCTACACCTTC.

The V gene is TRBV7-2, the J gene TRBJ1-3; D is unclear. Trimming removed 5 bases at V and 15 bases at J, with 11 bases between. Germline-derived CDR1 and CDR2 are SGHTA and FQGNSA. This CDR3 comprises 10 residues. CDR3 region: CASSPSGRYF. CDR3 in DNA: TGTGCCAGCAGCCCCTCGGGCAGATATTTT.

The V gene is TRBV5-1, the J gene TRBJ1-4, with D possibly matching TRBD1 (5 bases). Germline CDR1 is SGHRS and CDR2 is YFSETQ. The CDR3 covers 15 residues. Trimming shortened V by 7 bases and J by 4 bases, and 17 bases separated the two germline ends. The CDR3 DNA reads TGCGCCAGCGGTTTGGGACTAGCGCTTAATGAAAAACTGTTTTTT. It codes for CASGLGLALNEKLFF.

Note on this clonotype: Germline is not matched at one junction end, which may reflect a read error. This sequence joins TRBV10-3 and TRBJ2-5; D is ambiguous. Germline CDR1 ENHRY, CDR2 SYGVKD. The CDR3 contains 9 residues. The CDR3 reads CAIKEHQSF. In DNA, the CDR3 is TGTGCCATCAAGGAACACCAGTCCTTC.

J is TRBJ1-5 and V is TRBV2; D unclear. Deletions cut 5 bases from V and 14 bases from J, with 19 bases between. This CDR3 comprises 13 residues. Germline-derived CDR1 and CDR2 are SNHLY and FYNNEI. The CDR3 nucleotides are TGTGCCAGCAGTAAAGGGCCAGGAAACTACGAGCATTTT. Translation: CASSKGPGNYEHF.

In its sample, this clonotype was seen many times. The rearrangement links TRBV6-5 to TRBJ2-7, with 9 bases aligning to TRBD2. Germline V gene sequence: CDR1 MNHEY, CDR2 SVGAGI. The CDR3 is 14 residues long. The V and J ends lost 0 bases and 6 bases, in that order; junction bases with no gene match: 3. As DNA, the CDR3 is TGTGCCAGCAGTTACTCGGGACTAGCAGCCGAGCAGTACTTC. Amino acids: CASSYSGLAAEQYF.

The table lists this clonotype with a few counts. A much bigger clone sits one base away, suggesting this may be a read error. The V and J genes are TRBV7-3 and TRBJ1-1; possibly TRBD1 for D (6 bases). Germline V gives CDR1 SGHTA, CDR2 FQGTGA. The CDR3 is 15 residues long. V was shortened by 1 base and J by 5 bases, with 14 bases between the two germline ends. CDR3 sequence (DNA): TGTGCCAGCAGCTTAAGCCCGGGACAAATAACTGAAGCTTTCTTT. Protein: CASSLSPGQITEAFF.

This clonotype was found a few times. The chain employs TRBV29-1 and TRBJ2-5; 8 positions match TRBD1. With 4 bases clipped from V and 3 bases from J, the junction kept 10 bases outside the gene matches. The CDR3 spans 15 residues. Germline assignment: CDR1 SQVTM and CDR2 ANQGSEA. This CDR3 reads CSVGLVRGREETQYF. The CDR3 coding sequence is TGCAGCGTTGGACTGGTCAGGGGGCGCGAAGAGACCCAGTACTTC. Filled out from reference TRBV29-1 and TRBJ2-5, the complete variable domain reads SAVISQKPSRDICQRGTSLTIQCQVDSQVTMMFWYRQQPGQSLTLIATANQGSEATYESGFVIDKFPISRPNLTFSTLTVSNMSPEDSSIYLCSVGLVRGREETQYFGPGTRLLVL.

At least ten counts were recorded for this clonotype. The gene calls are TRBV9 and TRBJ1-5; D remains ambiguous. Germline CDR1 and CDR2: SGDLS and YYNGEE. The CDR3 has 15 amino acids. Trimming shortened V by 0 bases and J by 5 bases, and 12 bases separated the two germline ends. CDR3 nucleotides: TGTGCCAGCAGCGTAGGCGCGGGTTCCGATCAGCCCCAGCATTTT. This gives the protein CASSVGAGSDQPQHF.

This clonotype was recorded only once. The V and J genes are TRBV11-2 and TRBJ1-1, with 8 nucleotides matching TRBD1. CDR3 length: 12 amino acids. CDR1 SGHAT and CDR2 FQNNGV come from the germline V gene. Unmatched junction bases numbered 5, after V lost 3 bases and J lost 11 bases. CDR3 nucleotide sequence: TGTGCCAGCAGCTTGGACAGGGTGGAGGCTTTCTTT. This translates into CASSLDRVEAFF.